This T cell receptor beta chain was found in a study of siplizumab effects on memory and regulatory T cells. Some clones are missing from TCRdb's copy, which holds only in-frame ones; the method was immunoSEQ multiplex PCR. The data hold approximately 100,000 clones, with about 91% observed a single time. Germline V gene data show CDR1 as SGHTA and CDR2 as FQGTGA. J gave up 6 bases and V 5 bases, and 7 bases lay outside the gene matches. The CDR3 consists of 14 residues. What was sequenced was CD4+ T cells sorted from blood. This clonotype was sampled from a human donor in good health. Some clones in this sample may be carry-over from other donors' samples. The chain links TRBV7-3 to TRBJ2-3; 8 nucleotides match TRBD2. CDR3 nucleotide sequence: TGTGCCAGCAGCGGTAGCGGGGCGGGGGATACGCAGTATTTT. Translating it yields CASSGSGAGDTQYF. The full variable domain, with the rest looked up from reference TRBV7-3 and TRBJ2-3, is GAGVSQTPSNKVTEKGKYVELRCDPISGHTALYWYRQSLGQGPEFLIYFQGTGAADDSGLPNDRFFAVRPEGSVSTLKIQRTERGDSAVYLCASSGSGAGDTQYFGPGTRLTVL.